This is a list of T cell receptor beta chains from one sample in a study of T cells in Graves' hyperthyroidism and ophthalmopathy. From the multiplex PCR reads, TCRdb called clonotypes with MiXCR, one entry per CDR3 protein. The data show roughly 380,000 distinct CDR3 sequences, 14% seen once. Specimen: blood. These receptors were obtained from a woman between 55 and 75 years old with Graves' hyperthyroidism. Each CDR3 is given with its conserved first and last residue. The order of the fields is J gene, clone size, D gene, V gene, CDR3 DNA, CDR3 protein. D genes are given only for firm matches. Rows give clone size only sometimes, using once, few, many, or a class for an expanded clone.

TRBJ2-7 many - TRBV12-3/TRBV12-4 TGTGCCAGCAGTTTTTTTAAAAGGCACTACGAGCAGTACTTC CASSFFKRHYEQYF
TRBJ2-5 few - TRBV5-1 TGCGCCAGCAGCTCCCCCGGGGCCTTAGAGACCCAGTACTTC CASSSPGALETQYF
TRBJ1-3 few TRBD1 TRBV5-1 TGCGCCAGCAGTAGGGCGACAGGGAACTCCGGAAACACCATATATTTT CASSRATGNSGNTIYF
TRBJ1-4 many - TRBV7-8 TGTGCCAGCAGCCCTAGGGAGGGGTGGGGTGAAAAACTGTTTTTT CASSPREGWGEKLFF
TRBJ1-4 few - TRBV6-1 TGTGCCAGCAGTTATCGTCCCCGGCAGGCTAATGAAAAACTGTTTTTT CASSYRPRQANEKLFF
TRBJ2-3 many - TRBV27 TGTGCCAGCAGTTTAGGCGGAGGGAGGACAGATACGCAGTATTTT CASSLGGGRTDTQYF
TRBJ1-1 few - TRBV20-1 TGCAGTGCTAGAGATACGGTGAACACTGAAGCTTTCTTT CSARDTVNTEAFF
TRBJ2-1 - TRBD2 TRBV9 TGTGCCAGCAGCCTCCCTGGGGGGACTAGCGGGAGACATGAGCAGTTCTTC CASSLPGGTSGRHEQFF
TRBJ1-2 many - TRBV6-1 TGTGCCAGCATGGGGGTATTGAGAGGTGGCTACACCTTC CASMGVLRGGYTF
TRBJ2-3 few TRBD2 TRBV6-1 TGTGCCAGCACGGCGGGAGGAGGGGCAGATATGCAGTATTTT CASTAGGGADMQYF
TRBJ1-2 few - TRBV15 TGTGCCACCAGCAGAGATCTGGGCTATGGCTACACCTTC CATSRDLGYGYTF
TRBJ1-4 few - TRBV7-8 TGTGCCAGCAGCTTAGCCAGGATTACGGGGGAAAAACTGTTTTTT CASSLARITGEKLFF
TRBJ2-5 many TRBD1 TRBV19 TGTGCCAGTAGACCCGGACAGGGGACCCTTCAAGAGACCCAGTACTTC CASRPGQGTLQETQYF
TRBJ2-5 - TRBD2 TRBV20-1 TGCAGTGCTGAGGACGGCGGGAGGGCGCGGGAGACCCAGTACTTC CSAEDGGRARETQYF
TRBJ2-1 many - TRBV7-9 TGTGCCAGCAGCTTAGCTACGGGACCCACCTACAATGAGCAGTTCTTC CASSLATGPTYNEQFF